A selection of T cell receptor beta chains follows, all from one sample in a study of blood T cell repertoires in COVID-19. Data came from immunoSEQ multiplex PCR; TCRdb stores just in-frame clones and leaves some out. The sample contains more than 95,000 clones, roughly 74% of which appear only once. Material: peripheral blood. Source of these receptors: a man in his sixties with acute or convalescent COVID-19. CDR3s include the opening cysteine and the closing phenylalanine or tryptophan. A D gene is named only where the DNA matches it firmly. Not every row has a clone size; where given, it reads once, few, many or a size class.

D gene | clone size | J gene | V gene | CDR3 DNA | CDR3 protein
NA | NA | TRBJ1-1 | TRBV11-2 | TGTGCCAGCAGCTTAGTCGAGAGGCCTGAAGCTTTCTTT | CASSLVERPEAFF
NA | NA | TRBJ2-3 | TRBV30 | TGTGCCTGGGAAGGGACTAGCACAGATACGCAGTATTTT | CAWEGTSTDTQYF
TRBD2 | few | TRBJ2-7 | TRBV30 | TGTGCCTGGCGCCGGGACTACAACTCCTACGAGCAGTACTTC | CAWRRDYNSYEQYF
TRBD1 | NA | TRBJ2-1 | TRBV5-6 | TGTGCCAGCAGCACCGGACAGGACGATTACAATGAGCAGTTCTTC | CASSTGQDDYNEQFF
NA | many | TRBJ1-5 | TRBV5-6 | TGTGCCAGCAGCTCGCGGGATCAGCCCCAGCATTTT | CASSSRDQPQHF
NA | NA | TRBJ2-7 | TRBV21-1 | TGTGCCAGCGGGGGGACAGGAACCCACGAGCAGTACTTC | CASGGTGTHEQYF
TRBD1 | NA | TRBJ2-5 | TRBV10-3 | TGTGCCACCGCCCGGACAGGGGGCCAAGAGACCCAGTACTTC | CATARTGGQETQYF
NA | NA | TRBJ2-7 | TRBV11-2 | TGTGCCAGCAGCTTAGTTCCAGGGAACTACGAGCAGTACTTC | CASSLVPGNYEQYF
NA | NA | TRBJ2-1 | TRBV20-1 | TGCAGTGCTAGTATGGCGGGTTTAACCTCCTACAATGAGCAGTTCTTC | CSASMAGLTSYNEQFF
TRBD1 | few | TRBJ2-1 | TRBV7-9 | TGTGCCAGCAGCTTTGGACAGGGGCTGAACAATGAGCAGTTCTTC | CASSFGQGLNNEQFF
TRBD1 | NA | TRBJ2-7 | TRBV6-6 | TGTGCCAGCAGTTACTCTGGGACAGGGTCCTACGAGCAGTACTTC | CASSYSGTGSYEQYF
NA | NA | TRBJ1-6 | TRBV7-9 | TGTGCCAGCAGCTTAGATCAGGGGAGCTCACCCCTCCACTTT | CASSLDQGSSPLHF
TRBD1 | NA | TRBJ1-1 | TRBV6-6 | TGTGCCAGCAGGCCGCAAACAGGGGATGGAACTGAAGCTTTCTTT | CASRPQTGDGTEAFF
NA | NA | TRBJ1-5 | TRBV2 | TGTGCCAGCAGTCAGATACGGGGAGGCAATCAGCCCCAGCATTTT | CASSQIRGGNQPQHF
TRBD2 | once | TRBJ2-5 | TRBV7-3 | TGTGCCAGCAGCCCGGCGGGGGACCAAGAGACCCAGTACTTC | CASSPAGDQETQYF
NA | NA | TRBJ1-5 | TRBV6-5 | TGTGCCAGCACCCAAAGGGGTAGTAATCAGCCCCAGCATTTT | CASTQRGSNQPQHF
NA | NA | TRBJ2-2 | TRBV6-5 | TGTGCCAGTAGAAGACAGGAATTAAGCACCGGGGAGCTGTTTTTT | CASRRQELSTGELFF
TRBD1 | NA | TRBJ2-1 | TRBV6-6 | TGTGCCAGCAGTTACTCGGGACAGGGGGCCAGAAATGAGCAGTTCTTC | CASSYSGQGARNEQFF
TRBD2 | few | TRBJ2-1 | TRBV7-3 | TGTGCCAGCAGCTTAAACTCACTAGCGGGAGGTCTCAATGAGCAGTTCTTC | CASSLNSLAGGLNEQFF
TRBD2 | NA | TRBJ2-7 | TRBV19 | TGTGCCAGTAGTTCGCGAGCGGGAGTCCTCTACGAGCAGTACTTC | CASSSRAGVLYEQYF
TRBD1 | once | TRBJ1-1 | TRBV3-1/TRBV3-2 | TGTGCCAGCAGCCACCACAGGGGAATGAACACTGAAGCTTTCTTT | CASSHHRGMNTEAFF
TRBD1 | NA | TRBJ1-5 | TRBV27 | TGTGCCAGCAGCAACCTTGGGACAGCGTATCAGCCCCAGCATTTT | CASSNLGTAYQPQHF
TRBD1 | once | TRBJ2-7 | TRBV3-1/TRBV3-2 | TGTGCCAGCAGCGATACCGGGACAGGGACCTACGAGCAGTACTTC | CASSDTGTGTYEQYF
TRBD2 | NA | TRBJ2-2 | TRBV9 | TGTGCCAGCAGCCCTCGACTAGCGGGAAACACCGGGGAGCTGTTTTTT | CASSPRLAGNTGELFF
NA | few | TRBJ1-2 | TRBV12-3/TRBV12-4 | TGTGCCAGCAGTTCGGTAGGGGGCTATGGCTACACCTTC | CASSSVGGYGYTF
TRBD1 | NA | TRBJ1-6 | TRBV19 | TGTGCCAGTAGTAGGGACAGCAGCAATTCACCCCTCCACTTT | CASSRDSSNSPLHF
NA | NA | TRBJ1-5 | TRBV19 | TGTGCCAGTAGTATAGATCCAGGGGCGACGGCCAATCAGCCCCAGCATTTT | CASSIDPGATANQPQHF
TRBD2 | few | TRBJ2-7 | TRBV2 | TGTGCCAGCAGTGAAAGCGGGGGGATTTACGAGCAGTACTTC | CASSESGGIYEQYF
TRBD1 | NA | TRBJ1-1 | TRBV20-1 | TGCAGTGCTAGTCCAGGGGGGAGAGACACTGAAGCTTTCTTT | CSASPGGRDTEAFF
NA | NA | TRBJ1-1 | TRBV6-5 | TGTGCCAGCAGGGGACTGCTAAGGAACACTGAAGCTTTCTTT | CASRGLLRNTEAFF
TRBD1 | NA | TRBJ1-4 | TRBV3-1/TRBV3-2 | TGTGCCAGCAGCCAGTACAGGGGAGAGGCTAATGAAAAACTGTTTTTT | CASSQYRGEANEKLFF
TRBD2 | NA | TRBJ2-1 | TRBV30 | TGTGCCCTAAGCAGCGGGAGGGCATCAAGGCTAGATGAGCAGTTCTTC | CALSSGRASRLDEQFF
TRBD1 | NA | TRBJ2-3 | TRBV5-1 | TGCGCCAGCAGCTTGCGATCAGGGGGCAACACAGATACGCAGTATTTT | CASSLRSGGNTDTQYF